The 15 T cell receptor beta chains given below trace back to one sample, sequenced in a study of shared T cell receptors in the human thymus. The assay was immunoSEQ multiplex PCR, and TCRdb's table has in-frame clones only and misses some. The data show roughly 550,000 clones, approximately 78% seen once. The data were also submitted as part of a second study, on human thymus T cells.

Sequenced material: thymocytes. All receptors come from a boy under three years old with a congenital heart defect.

The CDR3 sequence is CASTVRGGDEQYF. CDR3 nucleotides: TGCGCCAGCACTGTGAGGGGGGGGGACGAGCAGTACTTC. This rearrangement joins TRBV5-1 to TRBJ2-7, with D maybe TRBD2 (7 bases). Germline lookup yields CDR1 SGHRS and CDR2 YFSETQ. CDR3 size: 13 residues. V was trimmed by 6 bases and J by 5 bases, leaving 15 bases between them.

This clone was detected once. The J gene is TRBJ2-2, the V gene TRBV7-8, with a tentative D call TRBD1 (5 bases). Trimming took 10 bases from V and 4 from J, leaving 22 bases between them. There are 16 residues in the CDR3. Germline CDR1 SGHVS, CDR2 FQNEAQ. The CDR3 coding sequence is TGTGCCACCATCAATGCAGGGAAGCGAACCACCGGGGAGCTGTTTTTT. This gives the protein CATINAGKRTTGELFF.

The V gene is TRBV4-3, the J gene TRBJ2-7; a possible D gene is TRBD2 (6 bases). V lost 1 base to trimming and J lost 7 bases, with 11 bases between them. CDR1 and CDR2 from the germline V gene are LGHNA and YSLEER. The CDR3 is made up of 13 amino acids. This CDR3 is CASSQVGAGEQYF. The CDR3 DNA is TGCGCCAGCAGCCAAGTCGGGGCGGGGGAGCAGTACTTC.

This clone was picked up one time. The chain combines TRBV5-1 with TRBJ2-7; 16 bases fit TRBD2. Germline values: CDR1 SGHRS, CDR2 YFSETQ. The CDR3 is 17 residues long. V shed 3 bases, J shed 3 bases, and the junction held 6 bases outside the gene matches. CDR3 residues: CASSCGTSGRDVYEQYF. CDR3 bases: TGCGCCAGCAGCTGTGGGACTAGCGGGAGGGACGTCTACGAGCAGTACTTC.

This chain joins TRBV27 and TRBJ2-1; TRBD1 matches 9 bases. The germline V gene encodes CDR1 MNHEY and CDR2 SMNVEV (reference sequence). Germline trimming cut 2 bases from V and 5 bases from J; bases unmatched to any gene: 7. CDR3 length equals 16 residues. The CDR3, as DNA: TGTGCCAGCAGTTTAGGACAGGGGCCTCCTAACAATGAGCAGTTCTTC. Its translation is CASSLGQGPPNNEQFF.

The genes are TRBV27 and TRBJ2-7; weak D call: TRBD1 (6 bases). Germline V gene data show CDR1 as MNHEY and CDR2 as SMNVEV (reference sequence). V gave up 5 bases and J gave up 3 bases, with 17 bases separating them. This CDR3 comprises 15 residues. The CDR3 loop is CASSLTQGYGYEQYF. The CDR3 DNA sequence: TGTGCCAGCAGTCTGACTCAGGGGTACGGCTACGAGCAGTACTTC.

V is TRBV7-8 and J is TRBJ2-7; TRBD2 agrees at 10 bases. The CDR3 runs to 15 residues. Per the germline V gene, CDR1 is SGHVS and CDR2 is FQNEAQ. J lost 2 bases, V lost 5 bases, and 6 bases had no gene match. CDR3 protein: CASSMGLARAYEQYF. CDR3 DNA: TGTGCCAGCAGCATGGGACTAGCGCGCGCCTACGAGCAGTACTTC.

This clone was recorded a few times. This chain joins TRBV19 and TRBJ2-7, with TRBD2 identical over 9 bases. V trimming: 5 bases; J trimming: 2 bases; junction bases outside the gene matches: 10. The germline CDR1 and CDR2 sequences are LNHDA and SQIVND (reference sequence). There are 16 residues in the CDR3. The CDR3 bases are TGTGCCAGTAGTGCCCGGACTAGCGCAACGACCTACGAGCAGTACTTC. Protein: CASSARTSATTYEQYF.

The rearrangement joins TRBV30 to TRBJ2-5; D possibly corresponds to TRBD2 (6 bases). The J call may be mistaken, given a closer DNA end match to TRBJ2-7. Germline values: CDR1 GTSNPN, CDR2 SVGIG (reference sequence). This CDR3 region has 19 residues. The CDR3 DNA is TGTGCCTGGAGTCCCCCCCGGGGGAAAGAACTCCTGAGCTCCTACGAGCAGTACTTC. Protein: CAWSPPRGKELLSSYEQYF.

V is TRBV4-3 and J is TRBJ2-3; 9 nucleotides match TRBD1. Germline V lookup: CDR1 LGHNA, CDR2 YSLEER. Germline trimming cut 4 bases from V and 1 base from J; bases unmatched to any gene: 3. The CDR3 has 15 amino acids. CDR3 bases: TGCGCCAGCAGCCTCCGGGACAGGGGCACAGATACGCAGTATTTT. This sequence encodes CASSLRDRGTDTQYF.

This clone was counted a few times. The CDR3 sequence: CASSLGGVPYEQYF. The CDR3, as DNA: TGTGCCAGCAGTTTAGGCGGGGTCCCCTACGAGCAGTACTTC. The chain carries TRBV28 and TRBJ2-7; a weak D match, TRBD2 (6 bases). Germline V gene lookup returns CDR1 MDHEN and CDR2 SYDVKM. V was cut by 2 bases and J by 2 bases, with 10 bases left in between. The CDR3 covers 14 residues.

The J gene is TRBJ1-1, the V gene TRBV14; the D is unclear. There are 13 residues in the CDR3. The germline V gene encodes CDR1 SGHDN and CDR2 FVKESK. V lost 5 bases and J lost 0, with 7 bases in between. The CDR3 loop is CASSVGMNTEAFF. The CDR3, as DNA: TGTGCCAGCAGCGTTGGCATGAACACTGAAGCTTTCTTT.

V is TRBV27 and J is TRBJ1-2; weak D call: TRBD1 (5 bases). Per the germline V gene, CDR1 is MNHEY and CDR2 is SMNVEV (reference sequence). The CDR3 runs 15 residues. V was clipped by 5 bases and J by 7 bases, with 20 bases between them. The CDR3 loop reads CASSPWGRAFLGYTF. DNA for the CDR3: TGTGCCAGCAGTCCTTGGGGCCGCGCGTTTCTTGGCTACACCTTC.

This clone has just one count. The genes are TRBV5-1 and TRBJ1-2; D may be TRBD1 (5 bases). CDR3 size: 16 residues. V was cut by 1 base and J by 4 bases, with 17 bases left in between. Germline V gives CDR1 SGHRS, CDR2 YFSETQ. This chain's CDR3 is CASSLRLQGGVYGYTF. The CDR3 DNA is TGCGCCAGCAGCTTGAGGCTGCAGGGCGGCGTCTATGGCTACACCTTC.

CDR3 sequence (DNA): TGTGCCAGCAGCCTTACGGGACTAGCGGACAATGAGCAGTTCTTC. Amino acid sequence: CASSLTGLADNEQFF. V is TRBV6-6 and J is TRBJ2-1; 11 positions match TRBD2. With 6 bases clipped from V and 5 bases from J, the junction kept 6 bases outside the gene matches. This CDR3 comprises 15 residues. Germline V gene data show CDR1 as MNHNY and CDR2 as SVGAGI (reference sequence).